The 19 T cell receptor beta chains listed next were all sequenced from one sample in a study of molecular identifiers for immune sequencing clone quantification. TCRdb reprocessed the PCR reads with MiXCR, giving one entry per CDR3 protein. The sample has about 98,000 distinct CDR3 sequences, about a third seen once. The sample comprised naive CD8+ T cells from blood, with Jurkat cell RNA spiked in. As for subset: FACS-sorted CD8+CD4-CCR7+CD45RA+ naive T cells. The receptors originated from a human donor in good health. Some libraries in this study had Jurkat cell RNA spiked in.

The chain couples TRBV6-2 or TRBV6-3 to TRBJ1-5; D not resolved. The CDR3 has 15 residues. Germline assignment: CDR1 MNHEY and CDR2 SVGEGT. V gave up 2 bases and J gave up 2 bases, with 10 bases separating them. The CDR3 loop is CASSYVGSGNQPQHF. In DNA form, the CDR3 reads TGTGCCAGCAGTTACGTCGGTTCGGGCAATCAGCCCCAGCATTTT.

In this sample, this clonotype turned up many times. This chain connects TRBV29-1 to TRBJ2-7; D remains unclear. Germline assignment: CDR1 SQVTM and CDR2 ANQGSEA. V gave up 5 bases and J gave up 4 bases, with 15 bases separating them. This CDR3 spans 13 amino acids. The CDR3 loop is CSVQWAQQYEQYF. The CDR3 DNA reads TGCAGCGTTCAGTGGGCCCAACAATACGAGCAGTACTTC.

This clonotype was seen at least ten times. CDR3 protein: CASSFLNTEAFF. The CDR3 DNA follows: TGTGCCAGCAGTTTCTTGAACACTGAAGCTTTCTTT. J is TRBJ1-1 and V is TRBV7-6; D ambiguous. V was shortened by 6 bases and J by 0 bases, with 5 bases between the two germline ends. The germline V gene has CDR1 SGHVS and CDR2 FNYEAQ. There are 12 residues in the CDR3.

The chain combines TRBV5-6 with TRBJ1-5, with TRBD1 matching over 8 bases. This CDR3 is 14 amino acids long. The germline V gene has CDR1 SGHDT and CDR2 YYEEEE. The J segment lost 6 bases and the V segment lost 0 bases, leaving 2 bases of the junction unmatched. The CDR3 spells CASSLGTGPQPQHF. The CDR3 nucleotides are TGTGCCAGCAGCTTGGGGACAGGGCCTCAGCCCCAGCATTTT. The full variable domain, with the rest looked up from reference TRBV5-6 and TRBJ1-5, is DAGVTQSPTHLIKTRGQQVTLRCSPKSGHDTVSWYQQALGQGPQFIFQYYEEEERQRGNFPDRFSGHQFPNYSSELNVNALLLGDSALYLCASSLGTGPQPQHFGDGTRLSIL.

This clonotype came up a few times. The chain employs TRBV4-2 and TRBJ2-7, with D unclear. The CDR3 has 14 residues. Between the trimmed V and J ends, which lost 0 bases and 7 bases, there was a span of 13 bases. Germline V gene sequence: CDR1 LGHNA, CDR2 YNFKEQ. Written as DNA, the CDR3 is TGTGCCAGCAGCCAAGATTTCGGCAGCTATGAGCAGTACTTC. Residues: CASSQDFGSYEQYF.

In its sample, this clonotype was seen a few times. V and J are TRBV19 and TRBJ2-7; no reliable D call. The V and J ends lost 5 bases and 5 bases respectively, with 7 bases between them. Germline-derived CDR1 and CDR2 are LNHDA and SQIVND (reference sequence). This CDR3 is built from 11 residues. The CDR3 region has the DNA TGTGCCAGTAGTTTTGCACACGAGCAGTACTTC. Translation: CASSFAHEQYF. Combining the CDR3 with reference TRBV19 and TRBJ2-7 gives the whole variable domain DGGITQSPKYLFRKEGQNVTLSCEQNLNHDAMYWYRQDPGQGLRLIYYSQIVNDFQKGDIAEGYSVSREKKESFPLTVTSAQKNPTAFYLCASSFAHEQYFGPGTRLTVT.

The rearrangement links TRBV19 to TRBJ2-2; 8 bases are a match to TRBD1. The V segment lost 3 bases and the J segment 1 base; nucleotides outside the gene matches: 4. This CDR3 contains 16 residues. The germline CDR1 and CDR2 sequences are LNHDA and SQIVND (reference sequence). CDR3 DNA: TGTGCCAGTAGTATGCCCGGGACAGGGAACACCGGGGAGCTGTTTTTT. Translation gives CASSMPGTGNTGELFF.

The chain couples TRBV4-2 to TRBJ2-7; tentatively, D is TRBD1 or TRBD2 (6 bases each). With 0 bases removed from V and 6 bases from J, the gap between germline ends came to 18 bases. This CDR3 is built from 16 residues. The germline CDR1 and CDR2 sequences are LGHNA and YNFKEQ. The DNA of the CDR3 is TGTGCCAGCAGCCAAGAAACAAGGGGGACTGAGGGCGAGCAGTACTTC. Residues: CASSQETRGTEGEQYF.

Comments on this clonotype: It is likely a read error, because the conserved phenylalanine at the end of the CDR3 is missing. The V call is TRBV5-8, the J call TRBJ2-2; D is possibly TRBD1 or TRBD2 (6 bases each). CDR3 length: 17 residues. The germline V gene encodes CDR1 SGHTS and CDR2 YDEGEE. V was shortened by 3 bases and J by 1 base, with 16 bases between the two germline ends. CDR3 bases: TGTGCCAGCAGCTGGAGGGGGGCTGCGCTGAACACCGGGGAGCTGTTTACT. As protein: CASSWRGAALNTGELFT.

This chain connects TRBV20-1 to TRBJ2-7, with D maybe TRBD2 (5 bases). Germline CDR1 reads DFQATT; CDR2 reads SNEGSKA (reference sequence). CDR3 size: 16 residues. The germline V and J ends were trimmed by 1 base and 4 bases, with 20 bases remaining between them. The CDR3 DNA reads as TGCAGTGCTAGAGCGGGTCTAGCAGAACCATTGTACGAGCAGTACTTC. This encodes CSARAGLAEPLYEQYF.

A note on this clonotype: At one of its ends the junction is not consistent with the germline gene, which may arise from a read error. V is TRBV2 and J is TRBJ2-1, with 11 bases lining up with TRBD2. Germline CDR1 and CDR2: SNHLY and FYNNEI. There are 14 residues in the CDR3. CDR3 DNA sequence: TGTGCCAGAGCCGGGACTAGCGGTTACAGTGAGCTGTTCTTC. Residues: CARAGTSGYSELFF.

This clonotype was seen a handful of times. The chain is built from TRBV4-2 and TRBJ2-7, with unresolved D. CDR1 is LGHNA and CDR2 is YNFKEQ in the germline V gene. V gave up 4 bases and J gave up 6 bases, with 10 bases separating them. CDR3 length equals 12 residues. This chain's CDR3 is CASSPPGPEQYF. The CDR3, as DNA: TGTGCCAGCAGCCCGCCGGGCCCCGAGCAGTACTTC.

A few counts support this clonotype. The CDR3 nucleotides are TGTGCCAGCAGCCGGCTCGCAGGTCCGAACTATGGCTACACCTTC. As protein: CASSRLAGPNYGYTF. The V gene is TRBV5-6, the J gene TRBJ1-2; D not resolved. Germline lookup yields CDR1 SGHDT and CDR2 YYEEEE. The CDR3 covers 15 residues. Trimming took off 4 bases at V and 2 bases at J, with 15 bases between the two ends.

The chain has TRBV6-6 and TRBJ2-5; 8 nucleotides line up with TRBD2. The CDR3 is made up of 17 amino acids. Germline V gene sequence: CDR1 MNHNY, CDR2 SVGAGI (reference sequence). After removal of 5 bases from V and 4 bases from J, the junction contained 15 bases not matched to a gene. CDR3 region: CASSILAGPLQVETQYF. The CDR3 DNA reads TGTGCCAGCAGTATTTTAGCGGGGCCCCTCCAGGTAGAGACCCAGTACTTC.

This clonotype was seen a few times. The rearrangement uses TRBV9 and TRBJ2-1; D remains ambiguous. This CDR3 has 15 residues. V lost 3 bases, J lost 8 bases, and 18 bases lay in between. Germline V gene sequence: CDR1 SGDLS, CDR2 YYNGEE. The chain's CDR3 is CASSALPHPPDEQFF. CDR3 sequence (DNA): TGTGCCAGCAGCGCCCTCCCACATCCACCGGATGAGCAGTTCTTC.

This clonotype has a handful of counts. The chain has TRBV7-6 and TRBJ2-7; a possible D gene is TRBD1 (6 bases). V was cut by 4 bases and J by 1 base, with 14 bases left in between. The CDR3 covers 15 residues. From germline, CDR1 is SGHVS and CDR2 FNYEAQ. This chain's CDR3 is CASSYQGHPSYEQYF. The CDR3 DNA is TGTGCCAGCAGCTACCAGGGGCATCCATCCTACGAGCAGTACTTC.

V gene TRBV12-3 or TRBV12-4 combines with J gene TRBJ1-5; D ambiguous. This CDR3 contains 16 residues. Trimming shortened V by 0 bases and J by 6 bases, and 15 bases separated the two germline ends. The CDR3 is CASSLAWEDYIQPQHF. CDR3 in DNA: TGTGCCAGCAGTTTAGCGTGGGAGGACTATATTCAGCCCCAGCATTTT.

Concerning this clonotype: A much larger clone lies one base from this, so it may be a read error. CDR3 residues: CSVGPGVVVTEAFF. Written as DNA, the CDR3 is TGCAGCGTTGGCCCGGGGGTAGTGGTCACTGAAGCTTTCTTT. The rearrangement links TRBV29-1 to TRBJ1-1, with a tentative D call TRBD1 (5 bases). V was pared by 4 bases and J by 4 bases, with 16 bases between. CDR1 SQVTM and CDR2 ANQGSEA come from the germline V gene. The CDR3 is 14 residues long.

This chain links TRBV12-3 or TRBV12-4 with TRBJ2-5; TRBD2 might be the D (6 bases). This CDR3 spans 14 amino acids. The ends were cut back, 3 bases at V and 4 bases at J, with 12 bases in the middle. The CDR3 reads CASSFFRRGETQYF. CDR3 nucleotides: TGTGCCAGCAGTTTCTTCAGGAGGGGAGAGACCCAGTACTTC.